This T cell receptor (beta chain) was sequenced during a study of cytomegalovirus exposure and HLA in healthy donors. Notes on the study in general: Presence/absence comparisons presumed near-even sequencing depth among donors.

Samples came from healthy bone marrow donors. Turning to this clone: The target antigen is unknown.

Amplification used 60 Vbeta primers and 13 Jbeta primers. Sequenced by immunoSEQ multiplex PCR; TCRdb stores in-frame clones only, minus some. Among under 150,000 clones listed, about 85% were seen once. The clonotype was recovered from a boy between 2 and 15 years old in good health and CMV-seronegative. Sequencing was done on a sample of PBMCs.

The CDR3 loop reads CASSGTSGRTDTQYF. The CDR3 DNA is TGTGCCAGCAGTGGGACTAGCGGTCGCACAGATACGCAGTATTTT. V is TRBV2 and J is TRBJ2-3; the match to TRBD2 covers 10 bases. V trimming: 4 bases; J trimming: 1 base; junction bases outside the gene matches: 2. The CDR3 consists of 15 residues. Per germline, CDR1 SNHLY and CDR2 FYNNEI.